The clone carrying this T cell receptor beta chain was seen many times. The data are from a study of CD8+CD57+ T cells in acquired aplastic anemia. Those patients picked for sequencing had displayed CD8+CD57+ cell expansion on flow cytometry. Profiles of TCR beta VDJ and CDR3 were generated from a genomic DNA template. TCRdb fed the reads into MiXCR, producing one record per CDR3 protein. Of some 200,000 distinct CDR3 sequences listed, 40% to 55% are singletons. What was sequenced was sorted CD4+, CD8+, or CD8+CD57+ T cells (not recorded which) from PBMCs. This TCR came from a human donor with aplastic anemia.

This chain's CDR3 is CASSLAAGQIAEAFF. CDR3 in DNA: TGCGCCAGCAGCTTGGCAGCTGGACAGATAGCTGAAGCTTTCTTT. This chain uses TRBV5-1 with TRBJ1-1; TRBD1 is a possible D gene (6 bases). The germline V gene has CDR1 SGHRS and CDR2 YFSETQ. Between the trimmed V and J ends, which lost 0 bases and 6 bases, there was a span of 15 bases. The CDR3 extends over 15 amino acids.